These 4 T cell receptor beta chains were sequenced from one sample in a study of OX40 agonist ivuxolimab in advanced cancers. Clones were read by immunoSEQ multiplex PCR, and TCRdb kept only the in-frame ones, dropping some. The profile shows approximately 98,000 clones, about 80% of them singletons. The specimen was CD4+ or CD8+ T cells sorted from blood, collected in a trial of the OX40 agonist ivuxolimab. These receptors came from an adult with an advanced solid tumor such as melanoma, head and neck, liver or kidney cancer.

V usage is TRBV27 and J usage is TRBJ2-1, with D perhaps TRBD1 (6 bases). The CDR3 extends over 15 amino acids. Deletions cut 7 bases from V and 5 bases from J, with 18 bases between. CDR1 is MNHEY, CDR2 SMNVEV, per germline (reference sequence). CDR3 in amino acids: CASNPQGSYHNEQFF. The CDR3 DNA is TGTGCCAGCAACCCACAGGGCAGTTACCACAATGAGCAGTTCTTC.

The gene calls are TRBV9 and TRBJ1-6; D remains unclear. Trimming cost V 4 bases and J 9 bases, with 23 bases left between them. CDR3 length: 17 amino acids. The germline V gene encodes CDR1 SGDLS and CDR2 YYNGEE. CDR3 sequence reads: CASSPTMGRFRVSPLHF. The DNA for the CDR3 is TGTGCCAGCAGCCCCACGATGGGCCGCTTCCGGGTTTCACCCCTCCACTTT.

The count of this clone is one. The CDR3 loop is CASSIGQSTDTQYF. CDR3 in DNA: TGTGCCAGTAGTATAGGACAGAGCACAGATACGCAGTATTTT. The chain has TRBV19 and TRBJ2-3; tentatively, D is TRBD1 (5 bases). The germline gives CDR1 LNHDA, CDR2 SQIVND (reference sequence). Between the trimmed V and J ends, which lost 1 base and 0 bases, there was a span of 5 bases. This CDR3 spans 14 amino acids. Based on the CDR3 plus reference TRBV19 and TRBJ2-3, the full variable domain is DGGITQSPKYLFRKEGQNVTLSCEQNLNHDAMYWYRQDPGQGLRLIYYSQIVNDFQKGDIAEGYSVSREKKESFPLTVTSAQKNPTAFYLCASSIGQSTDTQYFGPGTRLTVL.

The chain carries TRBV15 and TRBJ1-2; D unclear. The germline V and J ends were trimmed by 1 base and 3 bases, with 9 bases remaining between them. Germline CDR1 is LNHNV and CDR2 is YYDKDF (reference sequence). This CDR3 comprises 14 residues. CDR3 protein: CATSRGGEYYGYTF. Here the CDR3 DNA reads TGTGCCACCAGCAGAGGCGGGGAGTACTATGGCTACACCTTC.